The sequence of this T cell receptor (beta chain) was determined in a study of blood T cells in healthy people across ages. Study observations and caveats: Unknown CMV status may confound age-related changes in expanded clones.

On this clonotype: Its antigen is not known. Given a much more abundant clone one base away, this may be a read error.

J gave up 9 bases and V 4 bases, and 21 bases lay outside the gene matches. CDR1 ENHRY and CDR2 SYGVKD come from the germline V gene. The CDR3 is made up of 18 amino acids. Isolation per sample recovered at least 7 million PBMCs. It was with a sample-barcoded 5' primer and a J-beta primer mix that a second PCR of about 7 to 12 cycles was run. Using its own MiXCR run on the 5' RACE reads, TCRdb lists one record per CDR3 protein. Counted here are hundreds of thousands of distinct CDR3 sequences, 49% occurring once; the ten biggest clones make up around a third. Sample: blood. The receptor was derived from a woman between 55 and 75 years old in good health. V is TRBV10-3 and J is TRBJ2-1; 7 bases are shared with TRBD2. CDR3 in DNA: TGTGCCATCAGTGGGGGTTGGGAAGCGGGAATGTCGGGGGGTGAGCAGTTCTTC. The encoded protein is CAISGGWEAGMSGGEQFF.